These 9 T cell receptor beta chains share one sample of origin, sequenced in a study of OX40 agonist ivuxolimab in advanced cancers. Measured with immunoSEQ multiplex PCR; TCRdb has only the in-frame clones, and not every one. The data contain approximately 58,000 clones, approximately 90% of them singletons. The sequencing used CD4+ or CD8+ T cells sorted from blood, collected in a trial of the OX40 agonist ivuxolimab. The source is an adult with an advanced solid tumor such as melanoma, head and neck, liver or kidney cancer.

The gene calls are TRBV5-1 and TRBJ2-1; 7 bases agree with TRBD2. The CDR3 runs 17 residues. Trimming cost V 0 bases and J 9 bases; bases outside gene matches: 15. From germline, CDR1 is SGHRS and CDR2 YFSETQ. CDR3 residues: CASSLDQSGARLSEQFF. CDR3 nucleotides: TGCGCCAGCAGCTTGGACCAGAGCGGGGCTCGCCTCAGTGAGCAGTTCTTC.

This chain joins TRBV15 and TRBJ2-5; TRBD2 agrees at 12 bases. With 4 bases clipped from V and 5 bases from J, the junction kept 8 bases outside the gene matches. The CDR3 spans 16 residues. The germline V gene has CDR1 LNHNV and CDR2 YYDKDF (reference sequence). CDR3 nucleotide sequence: TGTGCCACCAGCACTATGACTAGCGGGAGAGGGGAGACCCAGTACTTC. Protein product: CATSTMTSGRGETQYF. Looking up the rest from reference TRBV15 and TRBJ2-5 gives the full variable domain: DAMVIQNPRYQVTQFGKPVTLSCSQTLNHNVMYWYQQKSSQAPKLLFHYYDKDFNNEADTPDNFQSRRPNTSFCFLDIRSPGLGDTAMYLCATSTMTSGRGETQYFGPGTRLLVL.

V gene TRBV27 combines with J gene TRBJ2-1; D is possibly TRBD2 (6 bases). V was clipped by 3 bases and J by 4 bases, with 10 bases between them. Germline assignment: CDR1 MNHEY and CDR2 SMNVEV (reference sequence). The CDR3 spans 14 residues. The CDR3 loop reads CASSFLSGYNEQFF. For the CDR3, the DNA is TGTGCCAGCAGTTTCCTGAGCGGGTACAATGAGCAGTTCTTC.

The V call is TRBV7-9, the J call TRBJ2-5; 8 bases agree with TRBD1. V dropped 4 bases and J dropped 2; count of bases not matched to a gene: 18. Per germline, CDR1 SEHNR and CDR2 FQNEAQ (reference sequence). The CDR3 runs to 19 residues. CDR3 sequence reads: CASSSIVTGAGERQETQYF. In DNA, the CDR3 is TGTGCCAGCAGCTCTATCGTGACAGGGGCCGGCGAGAGACAAGAGACCCAGTACTTC.

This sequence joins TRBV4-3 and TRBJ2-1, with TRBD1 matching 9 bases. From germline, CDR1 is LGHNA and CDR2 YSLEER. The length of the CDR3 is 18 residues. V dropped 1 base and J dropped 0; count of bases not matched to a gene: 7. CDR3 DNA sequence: TGCGCCAGCAGCCAAGGGGGACAGGGTCCGGGCTCCTACAATGAGCAGTTCTTC. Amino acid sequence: CASSQGGQGPGSYNEQFF.

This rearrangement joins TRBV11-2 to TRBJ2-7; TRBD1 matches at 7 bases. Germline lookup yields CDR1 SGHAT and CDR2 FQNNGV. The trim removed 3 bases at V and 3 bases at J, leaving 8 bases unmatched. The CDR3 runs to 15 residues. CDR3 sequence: CASSLEMGQIYEQYF. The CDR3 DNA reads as TGTGCCAGCAGCTTGGAGATGGGACAGATCTACGAGCAGTACTTC.

CDR3 coding DNA: TGTGCCAGCAGCGTAGCGGTACTAGCGGGAGGATACAATGAGCAGTTCTTC. Amino acid sequence: CASSVAVLAGGYNEQFF. The V call is TRBV9, the J call TRBJ2-1; 12 bases agree with TRBD2. With 0 bases clipped from V and 4 bases from J, the junction kept 5 bases outside the gene matches. Germline CDR1 is SGDLS and CDR2 is YYNGEE. This CDR3 comprises 17 residues.

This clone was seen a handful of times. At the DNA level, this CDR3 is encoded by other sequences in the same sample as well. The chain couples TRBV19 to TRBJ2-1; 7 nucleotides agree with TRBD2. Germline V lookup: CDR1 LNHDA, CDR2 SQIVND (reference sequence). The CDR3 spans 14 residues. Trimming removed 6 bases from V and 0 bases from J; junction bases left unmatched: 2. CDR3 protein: CASSGGSSYNEQFF. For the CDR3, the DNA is TGTGCCAGTAGCGGGGGGAGCTCCTACAATGAGCAGTTCTTC. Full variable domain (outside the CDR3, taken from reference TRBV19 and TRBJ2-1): DGGITQSPKYLFRKEGQNVTLSCEQNLNHDAMYWYRQDPGQGLRLIYYSQIVNDFQKGDIAEGYSVSREKKESFPLTVTSAQKNPTAFYLCASSGGSSYNEQFFGPGTRLTVL.

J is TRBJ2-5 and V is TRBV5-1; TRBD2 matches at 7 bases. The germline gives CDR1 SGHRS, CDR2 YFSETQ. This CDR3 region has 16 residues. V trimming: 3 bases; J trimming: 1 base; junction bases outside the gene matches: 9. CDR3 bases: TGCGCCAGCAGCTCGGCAAGCGGGGCCCCCCAAGAGACCCAGTACTTC. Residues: CASSSASGAPQETQYF.